This TCR beta chain was recovered during a study of T-cell memory formation after mild COVID-19. TCRdb re-called the 5' RACE reads with MiXCR, one entry per CDR3 protein. The sample includes under 550,000 distinct CDR3 sequences, 15% to 20% of them seen just once. CDR3 length equals 14 residues. The V and J ends lost 1 base and 5 bases respectively, with 11 bases between them. The sample taken for sequencing was PBMCs or a T cell subset sorted from them (not recorded which). This sequence joins TRBV12-3 or TRBV12-4 and TRBJ1-2; possible D gene TRBD1, 6 bases. This TCR came from an adult woman who had mild COVID-19 (a few samples of this study predate the infection). Cell type and time point are not known. Here the CDR3 DNA reads TGTGCCAGCAGTTTAGGATGGGGGGCGTATGGCTACACCTTC. Its translation is CASSLGWGAYGYTF.